These 28 T cell receptor beta chains originate from one sample sequenced in a study of T cells in Graves' hyperthyroidism and ophthalmopathy. Amplification yielded TCR beta CDR3 regions, with RNA transcripts as the source. The HTBI set primed first-round TCR CDR3 RT-PCR. TCRdb re-analysed the multiplex PCR reads in MiXCR, keeping a single row per CDR3 protein. Found here are approximately 740,000 distinct CDR3 sequences, around 15% of them singletons; the top ten hold roughly 10%. The source material was blood. The receptors shown here come from a woman younger than 35 with Graves' hyperthyroidism.

The rearrangement joins TRBV5-1 to TRBJ2-1; weak D call: TRBD2 (5 bases). This CDR3 is built from 13 residues. Germline-derived CDR1 and CDR2 are SGHRS and YFSETQ. V lost 7 bases and J lost 5, with 13 bases in between. CDR3 sequence reads: CASSRVLNNEQFF. In DNA, the CDR3 is TGCGCCAGCTCGAGGGTTTTAAACAATGAGCAGTTCTTC.

V and J are TRBV5-8 and TRBJ2-3; 8 nucleotides align to TRBD2. The CDR3 runs 19 residues. Germline V gives CDR1 SGHTS, CDR2 YDEGEE. J gave up 2 bases and V 5 bases, and 19 bases lay outside the gene matches. The CDR3 reads CASRYTGKVAGTSTDTQYF. The CDR3 DNA sequence: TGTGCCAGCAGATATACAGGGAAGGTAGCGGGGACGTCCACAGATACGCAGTATTTT.

A word on this clonotype: This may be a read error: a much more frequent sequence differs by one nucleotide. V gene TRBV7-9 combines with J gene TRBJ2-2; TRBD2 agrees at 8 bases. The V gene end was trimmed by 0 bases and the J gene end by 3 bases; junction bases not matched to a gene: 12. The germline gives CDR1 SEHNR, CDR2 FQNEAQ (reference sequence). This CDR3 contains 19 residues. CDR3 loop: CASSLASGYSGSYTGELFF. CDR3 DNA: TGTGCCAGCAGCTTAGCGAGCGGTTACAGCGGGAGTTACACCGGGGAGCTGTTTTTT.

In this sample, this clonotype turned up once. The J gene is TRBJ2-1, the V gene TRBV7-6; 9 bases map to TRBD2. The CDR3 has 16 amino acids. Germline CDR1 SGHVS, CDR2 FNYEAQ. J was trimmed by 5 bases and V by 5 bases; bases with no gene match: 10. CDR3 sequence reads: CASSRSSGLANNEQFF. The CDR3 DNA is TGTGCCAGCAGCCGGTCATCGGGACTAGCCAACAATGAGCAGTTCTTC.

The sample holds many counts of this clonotype. The chain is built from TRBV2 and TRBJ1-2; no reliable D call. V gave up 7 bases and J gave up 2 bases, with 14 bases separating them. Per the germline V gene, CDR1 is SNHLY and CDR2 is FYNNEI. This CDR3 spans 14 amino acids. CDR3 in DNA: TGTGCCAGCACCATGGCGGGGTTAAACTATGGCTACACCTTC. Its protein product is CASTMAGLNYGYTF.

As regards this clonotype: A junction boundary mismatches the germline segment, possibly from a read error. This chain connects TRBV29-1 to TRBJ1-2; the D gene is possibly TRBD1 (5 bases). There are 12 residues in the CDR3. Germline lookup yields CDR1 SQVTM and CDR2 ANQGSEA. CDR3 residues: CSVEKQDYGYAF. The CDR3 bases are TGCAGCGTTGAAAAACAGGACTATGGCTACGCCTTC.

This clonotype was observed many times. The rearrangement joins TRBV7-9 to TRBJ2-5; D remains ambiguous. V lost 4 bases to trimming and J lost 7 bases, with 13 bases between them. CDR1 and CDR2 (germline): SEHNR, FQNEAQ (reference sequence). The CDR3 sequence is 13 residues long. This CDR3 reads CASSYFRIGTQYF. The CDR3 nucleotides read TGTGCCAGCAGCTATTTCAGAATAGGGACCCAGTACTTC. Combining the CDR3 with reference TRBV7-9 and TRBJ2-5 gives the whole variable domain DTGVSQNPRHKITKRGQNVTFRCDPISEHNRLYWYRQTLGQGPEFLTYFQNEAQLEKSRLLSDRFSAERPKGSFSTLEIQRTEQGDSAMYLCASSYFRIGTQYFGPGTRLLVL.

This clonotype occurred many times. The chain combines TRBV28 with TRBJ2-1; 10 bases match TRBD1. The germline CDR1 and CDR2 sequences are MDHEN and SYDVKM. CDR3 length: 19 residues. The junction had 15 bases not matched to a gene; V was cut back by 3 bases and J by 4 bases. The DNA for the CDR3 is TGTGCCAGCAGTTTCCTGCCCGGGACAGGGGTCAAAGGGTACAATGAGCAGTTCTTC. Amino acid sequence: CASSFLPGTGVKGYNEQFF.

This clonotype came up many times. The chain combines TRBV3-1 with TRBJ2-7; no reliable D call. The CDR3 runs to 15 residues. Trimming stripped 3 bases from V and 4 bases from J, with 16 bases between. From germline, CDR1 is LGHDT and CDR2 YNNKEL (reference sequence). The CDR3 coding sequence is TGTGCCAGCAGCCACACTTACGCCACGAAGTACGAGCAGTACTTC. Its protein is CASSHTYATKYEQYF.

Only a few counts were recorded for this clonotype. The CDR3 DNA sequence: TGTGCCAGCAAAGACGGGACAGGGGTGAAACGAGGCTACACCTTC. Residues: CASKDGTGVKRGYTF. The chain links TRBV28 to TRBJ1-2, with 10 bases lining up with TRBD1. Germline CDR1 reads MDHEN; CDR2 reads SYDVKM. The junction had 13 bases not matched to a gene; V was cut back by 7 bases and J by 8 bases. The CDR3 is made up of 15 amino acids.

The chain uses TRBV24-1 and TRBJ1-1; possibly TRBD1 for D (6 bases). The germline V and J ends were trimmed by 8 bases and 1 base, with 10 bases remaining between them. This CDR3 is 13 amino acids long. Germline values: CDR1 KGHDR, CDR2 SFDVKD. The CDR3, as DNA: TGTGCCACCAAAGGGGGGGCGAACACTGAAGCTTTCTTT. Its protein product is CATKGGANTEAFF.

As concerns this clonotype: A single base separates this from a much larger clone, so it may be a read error. The chain has TRBV9 and TRBJ2-7, with 10 bases identical to TRBD2. The junction had 7 bases not matched to a gene; V was cut back by 0 bases and J by 7 bases. Looked up from germline, CDR1 is SGDLS and CDR2 is YYNGEE. There are 15 residues in the CDR3. CDR3 amino acids: CASSVEAGGPSEQYF. The DNA for the CDR3 is TGTGCCAGCAGCGTAGAAGCGGGAGGGCCAAGTGAGCAGTACTTC.

The V and J genes are TRBV5-1 and TRBJ1-3; D gene unclear. The V gene lost 4 bases and the J gene lost 2 bases, with 7 bases spanning the gap. CDR3 length equals 13 residues. CDR1 is SGHRS and CDR2 is YFSETQ in the germline V gene. The CDR3 coding sequence is TGCGCCAGCAGCCCTTCCACTGGAAACACCATATATTTT. It yields the protein CASSPSTGNTIYF.

The V and J genes are TRBV6-4 and TRBJ2-3, with TRBD2 identical over 10 bases. Germline V lookup: CDR1 MRHNA, CDR2 SNTAGT. J lost 6 bases, V lost 5 bases, and 11 bases had no gene match. The length of the CDR3 is 16 residues. The CDR3 protein is CASSYRSSGSSDTQYF. In DNA, the CDR3 is TGTGCCAGCAGTTACCGATCTAGCGGGAGCTCGGATACGCAGTATTTT.

This clonotype was seen a few times. CDR3 DNA: TGTGCCACCAGCAGAGTGGGTAGCGGGAGGGATACGCAGTATTTT. Translation gives CATSRVGSGRDTQYF. This chain connects TRBV15 to TRBJ2-3; 10 bases line up with TRBD2. Germline trimming cut 1 base from V and 6 bases from J; bases unmatched to any gene: 4. The CDR3 is 15 amino acids. CDR1 is LNHNV and CDR2 is YYDKDF in the germline V gene (reference sequence).

V gene TRBV27 combines with J gene TRBJ1-1; TRBD1 is a possible D gene (5 bases). The CDR3 consists of 17 residues. From germline, CDR1 is MNHEY and CDR2 SMNVEV (reference sequence). The V end was cut by 4 bases, the J end by 2 bases, with 20 bases between. As DNA, the CDR3 is TGTGCCAGCAGTTACTCGCGGCAGGGTGGGTTAAACACTGAAGCTTTCTTT. Amino acids: CASSYSRQGGLNTEAFF.

This chain joins TRBV30 and TRBJ1-2, with TRBD1 matching 7 bases. CDR1 GTSNPN and CDR2 SVGIG come from the germline V gene (reference sequence). V shed 0 bases and J 4 bases; nucleotides not matched to a gene: 17. The CDR3 is 18 residues long. CDR3 residues: CAWSVPGQRSLTGYGYTF. DNA for the CDR3: TGTGCCTGGAGTGTTCCGGGACAGAGGTCCCTAACTGGCTATGGCTACACCTTC.

This clonotype was recorded a few times. V usage is TRBV5-1 and J usage is TRBJ1-3, with a tentative D call TRBD1 (5 bases). The CDR3 is 17 residues long. Germline V lookup: CDR1 SGHRS, CDR2 YFSETQ. V lost 3 bases and J 0 bases, leaving 16 bases between the germline ends. CDR3 sequence (DNA): TGCGCCAGCAGCTCCCATCCGGACACCCACTCTGGAAACACCATATATTTT. Its translation: CASSSHPDTHSGNTIYF.

This clonotype was picked up many times. This sequence joins TRBV9 and TRBJ2-5; 7 nucleotides agree with TRBD2. The CDR3 totals 14 residues. Trimming took 4 bases from V and 2 from J; bases not matched to a gene: 5. CDR1 and CDR2 from the germline V gene are SGDLS and YYNGEE. CDR3 bases: TGTGCCAGCAGCAGCCGGGACTATCAAGAGACCCAGTACTTC. It yields the protein CASSSRDYQETQYF. Using reference TRBV9 and TRBJ2-5 for the parts outside the CDR3, the full variable domain is DSGVTQTPKHLITATGQRVTLRCSPRSGDLSVYWYQQSLDQGLQFLIQYYNGEERAKGNILERFSAQQFPDLHSELNLSSLELGDSALYFCASSSRDYQETQYFGPGTRLLVL.

This clonotype was seen a few times. V and J are TRBV4-1 and TRBJ2-1; D may be TRBD1 (5 bases). This CDR3 contains 17 residues. In germline, CDR1 is MGHRA, CDR2 YSYEKL. Trimming pared 1 base from V and 7 bases from J, leaving 20 bases between. CDR3 in amino acids: CASSQATVPLQLNEQFF. CDR3 DNA: TGCGCCAGCAGCCAAGCGACAGTCCCCTTACAATTGAATGAGCAGTTCTTC.

This clonotype was seen ten or more times. This rearrangement joins TRBV11-3 to TRBJ2-2, with 10 bases identical to TRBD2. The V gene's germline CDR1 is SGHNT and CDR2 YENEEA. With V trimmed by 3 bases and J by 6 bases, 7 bases remained unmatched. The CDR3 consists of 16 residues. CDR3 loop: CASSFRGTSVAGELFF. The CDR3 DNA sequence: TGTGCCAGCAGCTTTCGCGGGACTAGCGTGGCCGGGGAGCTGTTTTTT.

A few counts support this clonotype. This chain links TRBV4-1 with TRBJ2-2, with 8 bases that match TRBD1. V lost 0 bases, J lost 4 bases, and 7 bases stayed unmatched. The V gene's germline CDR1 is MGHRA and CDR2 YSYEKL. The CDR3 has 17 amino acids. The CDR3: CASSQDRDRGSTGELFF. The CDR3 DNA follows: TGCGCCAGCAGCCAAGATAGAGACAGGGGAAGCACCGGGGAGCTGTTTTTT.

This clonotype was observed at least ten times. The genes are TRBV11-2 and TRBJ1-2, with 7 bases fitting TRBD1. CDR3 size: 13 residues. Germline V CDR1 and CDR2: SGHAT, FQNNGV. V shed 6 bases and J 4 bases; nucleotides not matched to a gene: 5. This chain's CDR3 is CASSSDRSYGYTF. For the CDR3, the DNA is TGTGCCAGCAGTTCGGACAGGTCCTATGGCTACACCTTC.

This clonotype was counted ten times or more. The gene calls are TRBV27 and TRBJ1-2; 8 positions agree with TRBD1. V lost 6 bases and J lost 5; bases outside the gene matches: 11. This CDR3 has 15 amino acids. Germline values: CDR1 MNHEY, CDR2 SMNVEV (reference sequence). In DNA, the CDR3 is TGTGCCAGCAGGCGTCCCGGGACAGGCGGATATGGCTACACCTTC. This sequence encodes CASRRPGTGGYGYTF.

This clonotype has a count of ten or more. The gene calls are TRBV18 and TRBJ1-1; D might be TRBD1 (5 bases). This CDR3 has 16 amino acids. From germline, CDR1 is KGHSH and CDR2 LQKENI. Between the trimmed V and J ends, which lost 1 base and 5 bases, there was a span of 17 bases. The CDR3, as DNA: TGTGCCAGCTCACCACGTGATAGGGGCGCGAATACTGAAGCTTTCTTT. Residues: CASSPRDRGANTEAFF.

This clonotype was counted at least ten times. The chain carries TRBV5-1 and TRBJ2-3; D unclear. V dropped 1 base and J dropped 4 bases, with 10 bases sitting between them. CDR1 and CDR2 (germline): SGHRS, YFSETQ. CDR3 size: 14 residues. The CDR3, as DNA: TGCGCCAGCAGCTTGAAGTCCGGGCCAGATACGCAGTATTTT. Its translation: CASSLKSGPDTQYF.

This clonotype showed up just a few times. V is TRBV5-8 and J is TRBJ2-3; D is perhaps TRBD2 (6 bases). This CDR3 spans 17 amino acids. Per germline, CDR1 SGHTS and CDR2 YDEGEE. V gave up 0 bases and J gave up 6 bases, with 20 bases separating them. CDR3 protein: CASSLGLGFSIEDTQYF. CDR3 bases: TGTGCCAGCAGCTTGGGACTAGGTTTTAGCATTGAGGATACGCAGTATTTT.

Points on this clonotype: This clone may be a read error of a much larger clone one base away. The rearrangement joins TRBV15 to TRBJ1-1; maybe TRBD1 (5 bases). CDR3 length: 19 residues. Trimming took 1 base from V and 1 from J, leaving 22 bases between them. Germline loops: CDR1 LNHNV, CDR2 YYDKDF (reference sequence). The CDR3: CATSRGGVRGPGRNTEAFF. The CDR3 bases are TGTGCCACCAGCAGAGGGGGGGTTAGGGGACCAGGGAGGAACACTGAAGCTTTCTTT.